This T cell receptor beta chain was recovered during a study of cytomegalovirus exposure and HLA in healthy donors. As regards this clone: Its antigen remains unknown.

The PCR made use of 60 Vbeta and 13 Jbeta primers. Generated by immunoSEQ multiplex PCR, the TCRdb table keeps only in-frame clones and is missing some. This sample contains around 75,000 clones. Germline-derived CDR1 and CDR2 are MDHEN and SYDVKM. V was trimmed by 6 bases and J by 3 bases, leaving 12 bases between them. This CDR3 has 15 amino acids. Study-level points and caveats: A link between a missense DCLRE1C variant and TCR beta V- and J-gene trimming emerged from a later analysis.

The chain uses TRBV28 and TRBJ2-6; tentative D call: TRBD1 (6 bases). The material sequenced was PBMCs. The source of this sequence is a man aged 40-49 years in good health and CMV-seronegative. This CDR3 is CASRKQGYGANVLTF. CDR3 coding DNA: TGTGCCAGCAGAAAACAGGGATATGGGGCCAACGTCCTGACTTTC.